This is a list of T cell receptor beta chains from one sample in a study of early T cells in non-severe SARS-CoV-2 infection. TCRdb ran MiXCR on the 5' RACE reads and lists one entry per CDR3 protein. Of 40,000 to 55,000 distinct CDR3 sequences listed, 4% are singletons. The sequenced sample was whole blood. The receptors shown here come from an adult who was a healthcare worker with PCR-confirmed SARS-CoV-2 infection or an uninfected control (not recorded which). CDR3s include the opening cysteine and the closing phenylalanine or tryptophan. A D gene is named only where the DNA matches it firmly. Clone sizes are given selectively: once, few, many, or a class where the clone is expanded.

v_call: TRBV20-1
j_call: TRBJ2-5
d_call: TRBD1
cdr3_length: 16
clone_size: many
cdr3_nt: TGCAGTGCTAGGGCTACGACAGGGTGGTACCAAGAGACCCAGTACTTC
cdr3_aa: CSARATTGWYQETQYF

v_call: TRBV2
j_call: TRBJ2-2
d_call: -
cdr3_length: 12
clone_size: many
cdr3_nt: TGTGCCAGCAAAAAAAGGGCCGGGGAGCTGTTTTTT
cdr3_aa: CASKKRAGELFF

v_call: TRBV5-1
j_call: TRBJ2-3
d_call: -
cdr3_length: 17
clone_size: many
cdr3_nt: TGCGCCAGCAGCTTGGACTTGCAGGCCGGGAGCACAGATACGCAGTATTTT
cdr3_aa: CASSLDLQAGSTDTQYF

v_call: TRBV20-1
j_call: TRBJ2-1
d_call: -
cdr3_length: 12
clone_size: few
cdr3_nt: TGCAGTGCTCCCAACTGGGACAATGAGCAGTTCTTC
cdr3_aa: CSAPNWDNEQFF

v_call: TRBV7-7
j_call: TRBJ2-2
d_call: -
cdr3_length: 14
clone_size: few
cdr3_nt: TGTGCTAGCAGCTTAGGATGGAACACCGGGGAGCTGTTTTTT
cdr3_aa: CASSLGWNTGELFF

v_call: TRBV4-1
j_call: TRBJ1-4
d_call: -
cdr3_length: 18
clone_size: many
cdr3_nt: TGCGCCAGCAGCCAAGGAACAGGGCGTTCCTGGACTAATGAAAAACTGTTTTTT
cdr3_aa: CASSQGTGRSWTNEKLFF

v_call: TRBV6-2/TRBV6-3
j_call: TRBJ2-7
d_call: -
cdr3_length: 14
clone_size: -
cdr3_nt: TGTGCCAGCATTGCGGACTCCCTCCCCTACGAGCAGTACTTC
cdr3_aa: CASIADSLPYEQYF

v_call: TRBV5-4
j_call: TRBJ2-1
d_call: TRBD2
cdr3_length: 17
clone_size: few
cdr3_nt: TGTGCCAGCAGCTTGAAACTACTAGCGGGGGGCTACAATGAGCAGTTCTTC
cdr3_aa: CASSLKLLAGGYNEQFF

v_call: TRBV20-1
j_call: TRBJ2-7
d_call: TRBD1
cdr3_length: 17
clone_size: many
cdr3_nt: TGCAGTGCTAGAGCGACAGGGGGTCTTGGGTCTCCCTACGAGCAGTACTTC
cdr3_aa: CSARATGGLGSPYEQYF

v_call: TRBV10-1
j_call: TRBJ1-1
d_call: TRBD1
cdr3_length: 14
clone_size: many
cdr3_nt: TGCGCCAGCAGACCGGACAGGGGTGACACTGAAGCTTTCTTT
cdr3_aa: CASRPDRGDTEAFF

v_call: TRBV5-1
j_call: TRBJ1-1
d_call: -
cdr3_length: 13
clone_size: many
cdr3_nt: TGCGCCAGCAGCGGCGGGAGACAGACTGAAGCTTTCTTT
cdr3_aa: CASSGGRQTEAFF

v_call: TRBV12-3/TRBV12-4
j_call: TRBJ2-1
d_call: -
cdr3_length: 13
clone_size: many
cdr3_nt: TGTGCCAGCAAAGTTCGCTCCTACAATGAGCAGTTCTTC
cdr3_aa: CASKVRSYNEQFF

v_call: TRBV2
j_call: TRBJ1-1
d_call: -
cdr3_length: 14
clone_size: many
cdr3_nt: TGTGCCAGCAGTCCCACACTGAAGAACACTGAAGCTTTCTTT
cdr3_aa: CASSPTLKNTEAFF

v_call: TRBV11-2
j_call: TRBJ2-3
d_call: TRBD1
cdr3_length: 14
clone_size: few
cdr3_nt: TGTGCCAGTCGGCGGACAGGGGGAAGAGATACGCAGTATTTT
cdr3_aa: CASRRTGGRDTQYF

v_call: TRBV7-9
j_call: TRBJ2-7
d_call: -
cdr3_length: 12
clone_size: many
cdr3_nt: TGTGCCAGCAGCTTTACCGCCTACGAGCAGTACTTC
cdr3_aa: CASSFTAYEQYF

v_call: TRBV30
j_call: TRBJ1-2
d_call: -
cdr3_length: 14
clone_size: many
cdr3_nt: TGTGCCTGGAGTGTGGGTATTCTCACCTATGGCTACACCTTC
cdr3_aa: CAWSVGILTYGYTF

v_call: TRBV27
j_call: TRBJ1-2
d_call: -
cdr3_length: 13
clone_size: many
cdr3_nt: TGTGCCAGCAGCCCGCGAGGGAGCTATGGCTACACCTTC
cdr3_aa: CASSPRGSYGYTF

v_call: TRBV10-3
j_call: TRBJ2-3
d_call: -
cdr3_length: 13
clone_size: few
cdr3_nt: TGTGCCATCGCAGGCTCTGGGCGGGATACGCAGTATTTT
cdr3_aa: CAIAGSGRDTQYF

v_call: TRBV7-9
j_call: TRBJ2-7
d_call: TRBD1
cdr3_length: 15
clone_size: -
cdr3_nt: TGTGCCAGCAGCAAGGACAGGGGTATCTCCTACGAGCAGTACTTC
cdr3_aa: CASSKDRGISYEQYF

v_call: TRBV12-3/TRBV12-4
j_call: TRBJ2-5
d_call: -
cdr3_length: 11
clone_size: many
cdr3_nt: TGTGCCAGCAGTTCGCAGGAGACCCAGTACTTC
cdr3_aa: CASSSQETQYF

v_call: TRBV7-8
j_call: TRBJ1-1
d_call: -
cdr3_length: 14
clone_size: many
cdr3_nt: TGTGCCAGCAGCTTAAGACCACGGGGCACTGAAGCTTTCTTT
cdr3_aa: CASSLRPRGTEAFF

v_call: TRBV30
j_call: TRBJ2-3
d_call: TRBD1
cdr3_length: 13
clone_size: many
cdr3_nt: TGTGCCTGGAACCACGGGACAGGGGATACGCAGTATTTT
cdr3_aa: CAWNHGTGDTQYF

v_call: TRBV6-5
j_call: TRBJ1-6
d_call: TRBD1
cdr3_length: 15
clone_size: -
cdr3_nt: TGTGCCAGCAGTTTCAGGGGGGACCTTAATTCACCCCTCCACTTT
cdr3_aa: CASSFRGDLNSPLHF

v_call: TRBV19
j_call: TRBJ2-2
d_call: TRBD2
cdr3_length: 16
clone_size: many
cdr3_nt: TGTGCCAGTATCCATAGCGGGGGACCGAACACCGGGGAGCTGTTTTTT
cdr3_aa: CASIHSGGPNTGELFF

v_call: TRBV2
j_call: TRBJ2-7
d_call: -
cdr3_length: 12
clone_size: many
cdr3_nt: TGTGCCAGCACCCGCTTTACCTACGAGCAGTACTTC
cdr3_aa: CASTRFTYEQYF

v_call: TRBV7-8
j_call: TRBJ1-1
d_call: TRBD1
cdr3_length: 16
clone_size: many
cdr3_nt: TGTGCCAGCAGGAAGAGAATTGGGACAGGTACCCTTGGAGCTTTCTTT
cdr3_aa: CASRKRIGTGTLGAFF

v_call: TRBV7-2
j_call: TRBJ2-3
d_call: TRBD1
cdr3_length: 14
clone_size: many
cdr3_nt: TGTGCCAGCAGCTCCCGACAGGGAACAGATACGCAGTATTTT
cdr3_aa: CASSSRQGTDTQYF

v_call: TRBV7-6
j_call: TRBJ2-1
d_call: TRBD2
cdr3_length: 18
clone_size: many
cdr3_nt: TGTGCCAGCAGCCCGCCCCCAAAAGCGGGAACCGGTGCCAATGAGCAGTTCTTC
cdr3_aa: CASSPPPKAGTGANEQFF

v_call: TRBV29-1
j_call: TRBJ2-4
d_call: -
cdr3_length: 14
clone_size: -
cdr3_nt: TGCAGCGCAGGCGACCTCCTGACGGGGAACATTCAGTACTTC
cdr3_aa: CSAGDLLTGNIQYF

v_call: TRBV12-3/TRBV12-4
j_call: TRBJ2-3
d_call: TRBD1
cdr3_length: 13
clone_size: few
cdr3_nt: TGTGCCAGCAGTCGCCAGGGGGTGGATACGCAGTATTTT
cdr3_aa: CASSRQGVDTQYF

v_call: TRBV9
j_call: TRBJ2-1
d_call: TRBD1
cdr3_length: 15
clone_size: many
cdr3_nt: TGTGCCAGCAGCGTCGGACAGGGGGCTTACAATGAGCAGTTCTTC
cdr3_aa: CASSVGQGAYNEQFF

v_call: TRBV29-1
j_call: TRBJ2-7
d_call: TRBD1
cdr3_length: 15
clone_size: many
cdr3_nt: TGCAGCGTTGAAGTAGCCGGACAGGGGGCCTACGAGCAGTACTTC
cdr3_aa: CSVEVAGQGAYEQYF

v_call: TRBV18
j_call: TRBJ1-1
d_call: TRBD1
cdr3_length: 13
clone_size: many
cdr3_nt: TGTGCCAGCTCGGGGACAGAGAACACTGAAGCTTTCTTT
cdr3_aa: CASSGTENTEAFF

v_call: TRBV7-2
j_call: TRBJ2-7
d_call: TRBD2
cdr3_length: 16
clone_size: many
cdr3_nt: TGTGCCAGCAGCGGACGACTAGCGGGAGCCGGGTACGAGCAGTACTTC
cdr3_aa: CASSGRLAGAGYEQYF

v_call: TRBV13
j_call: TRBJ2-1
d_call: TRBD2
cdr3_length: 21
clone_size: many
cdr3_nt: TGTGCCAGCAGCACAACTTTCCCGGGACTAGCGGGAAGTAGCTCCTACAATGAGCAGTTCTTC
cdr3_aa: CASSTTFPGLAGSSSYNEQFF

v_call: TRBV7-6
j_call: TRBJ2-2
d_call: TRBD1
cdr3_length: 15
clone_size: few
cdr3_nt: TGTGCCAGCAGGATGACAGGGTTTGGGACCGGGGAGCTGTTTTTT
cdr3_aa: CASRMTGFGTGELFF

v_call: TRBV20-1
j_call: TRBJ2-7
d_call: -
cdr3_length: 16
clone_size: many
cdr3_nt: TGCAGTGCTAGAGTCCCCCTCCAAGGCGTAGCCGACGAGCAGTACTTC
cdr3_aa: CSARVPLQGVADEQYF

v_call: TRBV7-6
j_call: TRBJ2-1
d_call: TRBD1
cdr3_length: 19
clone_size: many
cdr3_nt: TGTGCCAGCAGCTCGCACAGGGGAGTGGGGACCTTCTCCTACAATGAGCAGTTCTTC
cdr3_aa: CASSSHRGVGTFSYNEQFF

v_call: TRBV27
j_call: TRBJ2-1
d_call: -
cdr3_length: 14
clone_size: many
cdr3_nt: TGTGCCAGCAGTTTTACGGCCTCCTACAATGAGCAGTTCTTC
cdr3_aa: CASSFTASYNEQFF

v_call: TRBV11-1
j_call: TRBJ1-1
d_call: -
cdr3_length: 13
clone_size: many
cdr3_nt: TGTGCCAGCAGCTTAGTATACAGTAGAAAAGCTTTCTTT
cdr3_aa: CASSLVYSRKAFF

v_call: TRBV7-2
j_call: TRBJ2-2
d_call: TRBD2
cdr3_length: 14
clone_size: many
cdr3_nt: TGTGCCAGCAGCTTTACGGGAGGGACCGGGGAGCTGTTTTTT
cdr3_aa: CASSFTGGTGELFF

v_call: TRBV7-8
j_call: TRBJ2-2
d_call: -
cdr3_length: 15
clone_size: -
cdr3_nt: TGTGCCAGCAGCCAAGCCAGGGTTAGGACCGGGGAGCTGTTTTTT
cdr3_aa: CASSQARVRTGELFF

v_call: TRBV4-2
j_call: TRBJ2-2
d_call: -
cdr3_length: 15
clone_size: many
cdr3_nt: TGTGCCAGCAGCCAAGATCATGGGGGGACCGGGGAGCTGTTTTTT
cdr3_aa: CASSQDHGGTGELFF

v_call: TRBV7-6
j_call: TRBJ2-5
d_call: TRBD1
cdr3_length: 16
clone_size: many
cdr3_nt: TGTGCCAGCAGCGAGGGGACAGCCCCTCCTCGGGAGACCCAGTACTTC
cdr3_aa: CASSEGTAPPRETQYF

v_call: TRBV5-1
j_call: TRBJ1-6
d_call: TRBD1
cdr3_length: 15
clone_size: few
cdr3_nt: TGCGCCAGCAGCTTGGAAGGACAGGGGGCCTCACCCCTCCACTTT
cdr3_aa: CASSLEGQGASPLHF

v_call: TRBV5-1
j_call: TRBJ2-1
d_call: TRBD2
cdr3_length: 15
clone_size: many
cdr3_nt: TGCGCCAGCAGCTTTAGCGGGAGCTCCTACAATGAGCAGTTCTTC
cdr3_aa: CASSFSGSSYNEQFF

v_call: TRBV5-6
j_call: TRBJ2-2
d_call: -
cdr3_length: 15
clone_size: many
cdr3_nt: TGTGCCAGCAGCTTGTATGGGCCAAAGGCCGGGGAGCTGTTTTTT
cdr3_aa: CASSLYGPKAGELFF

v_call: TRBV7-2
j_call: TRBJ1-2
d_call: TRBD1
cdr3_length: 15
clone_size: many
cdr3_nt: TGTGCCAGCAGCTCAAGGGACAGAGGGAGCAGTGGCTACACCTTC
cdr3_aa: CASSSRDRGSSGYTF

v_call: TRBV5-1
j_call: TRBJ2-1
d_call: -
cdr3_length: 15
clone_size: many
cdr3_nt: TGCGCCAGCAGCTCTTTGCGGGTACCCTACAATGAGCAGTTCTTC
cdr3_aa: CASSSLRVPYNEQFF

v_call: TRBV9
j_call: TRBJ2-3
d_call: TRBD2
cdr3_length: 16
clone_size: many
cdr3_nt: TGTGCCAGCAGCAGACGACTAGCGGGTAGCACAGATACGCAGTATTTT
cdr3_aa: CASSRRLAGSTDTQYF

v_call: TRBV27
j_call: TRBJ2-7
d_call: TRBD1
cdr3_length: 14
clone_size: many
cdr3_nt: TGTGCCAGCAGTTTAATCGACAGGGGCTACGAGCAGTACTTC
cdr3_aa: CASSLIDRGYEQYF

v_call: TRBV7-9
j_call: TRBJ2-1
d_call: TRBD1
cdr3_length: 16
clone_size: many
cdr3_nt: TGTGCCAGCAGCGACCGGGACAGGGCAGCCTACAATGAGCAGTTCTTC
cdr3_aa: CASSDRDRAAYNEQFF

v_call: TRBV11-2
j_call: TRBJ2-1
d_call: -
cdr3_length: 18
clone_size: many
cdr3_nt: TGTGCCAGCAGCTTAGGGCGGTCAGGGGTAGGCTCCTACAATGAGCAGTTCTTC
cdr3_aa: CASSLGRSGVGSYNEQFF

v_call: TRBV20-1
j_call: TRBJ2-5
d_call: TRBD2
cdr3_length: 14
clone_size: many
cdr3_nt: TGCAGTGCTAAAAGCGGGGGGGCCCAAGAGACCCAGTACTTC
cdr3_aa: CSAKSGGAQETQYF

v_call: TRBV5-1
j_call: TRBJ2-2
d_call: TRBD1
cdr3_length: 14
clone_size: many
cdr3_nt: TGCGCCAGCAGGTGGACAGGGAACACCGGGGAGCTGTTTTTT
cdr3_aa: CASRWTGNTGELFF

v_call: TRBV30
j_call: TRBJ2-2
d_call: -
cdr3_length: 15
clone_size: many
cdr3_nt: TGTGCCTGGATGAGACACGAATTTTTTACCGGGGAGCTGTTTTTT
cdr3_aa: CAWMRHEFFTGELFF

v_call: TRBV4-1
j_call: TRBJ2-7
d_call: -
cdr3_length: 14
clone_size: many
cdr3_nt: TGCGCCAGCAGCCAAATGCAGGGCTCCTACGAGCAGTACTTC
cdr3_aa: CASSQMQGSYEQYF

v_call: TRBV7-3
j_call: TRBJ2-6
d_call: -
cdr3_length: 16
clone_size: many
cdr3_nt: TGTGCCAGCAGCTTAACGGCCAGCTCTGGGGCCAACGTCCTGACTTTC
cdr3_aa: CASSLTASSGANVLTF

v_call: TRBV5-6
j_call: TRBJ2-3
d_call: -
cdr3_length: 15
clone_size: many
cdr3_nt: TGTGCCAGCAGCTTGGTTGGCGCGTCGGGAGATACGCAGTATTTT
cdr3_aa: CASSLVGASGDTQYF

v_call: TRBV6-5
j_call: TRBJ2-7
d_call: -
cdr3_length: 15
clone_size: many
cdr3_nt: TGTGCCAGCAGTTACGCGTATAGCAGCCGCTACGAGCAGTACTTC
cdr3_aa: CASSYAYSSRYEQYF